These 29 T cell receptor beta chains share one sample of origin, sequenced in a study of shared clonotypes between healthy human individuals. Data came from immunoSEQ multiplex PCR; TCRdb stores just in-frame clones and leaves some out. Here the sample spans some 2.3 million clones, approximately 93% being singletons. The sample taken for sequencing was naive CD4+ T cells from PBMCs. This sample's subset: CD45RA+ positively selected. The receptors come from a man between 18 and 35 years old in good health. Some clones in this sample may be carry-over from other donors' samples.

The DNA of the CDR3 is TGCGCCAGCAGCTCGGGATCTTTGGGGGGAACGCAGTATTTT. It is translated as CASSSGSLGGTQYF. This sequence joins TRBV5-1 and TRBJ2-3; D possibly corresponds to TRBD2 (6 bases). Trimming left V 3 bases short and J 9 bases short, with 17 bases between. CDR1 and CDR2 (germline): SGHRS, YFSETQ. The CDR3 contains 14 residues.

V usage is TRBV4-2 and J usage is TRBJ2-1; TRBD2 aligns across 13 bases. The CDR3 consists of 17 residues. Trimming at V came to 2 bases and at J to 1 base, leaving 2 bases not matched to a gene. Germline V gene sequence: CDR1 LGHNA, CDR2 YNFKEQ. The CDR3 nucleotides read TGTGCCAGCAGCCAATGGACTAGCGGGGGTTCCTACAATGAGCAGTTCTTC. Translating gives CASSQWTSGGSYNEQFF.

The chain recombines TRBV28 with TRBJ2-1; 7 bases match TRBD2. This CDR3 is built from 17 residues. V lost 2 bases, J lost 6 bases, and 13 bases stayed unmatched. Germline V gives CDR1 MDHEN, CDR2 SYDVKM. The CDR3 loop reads CASSLRIMRLAINEQFF. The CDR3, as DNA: TGTGCCAGCAGTTTAAGAATAATGAGACTAGCTATCAATGAGCAGTTCTTC.

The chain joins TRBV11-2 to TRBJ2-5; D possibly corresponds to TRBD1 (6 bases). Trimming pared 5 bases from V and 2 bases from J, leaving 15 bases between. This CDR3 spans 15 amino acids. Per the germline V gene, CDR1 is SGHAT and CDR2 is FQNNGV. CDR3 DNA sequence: TGTGCCAGCAGCCAGGTCCGCAGGGGACAAGAGACCCAGTACTTC. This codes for CASSQVRRGQETQYF.

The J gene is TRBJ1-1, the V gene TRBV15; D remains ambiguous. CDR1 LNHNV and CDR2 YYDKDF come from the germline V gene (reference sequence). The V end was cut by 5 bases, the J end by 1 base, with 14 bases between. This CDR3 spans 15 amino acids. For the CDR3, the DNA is TGTGCCACCAGCCCCCAGGTGGGAGGGAACACTGAAGCTTTCTTT. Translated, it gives CATSPQVGGNTEAFF. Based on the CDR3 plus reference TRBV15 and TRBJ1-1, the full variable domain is DAMVIQNPRYQVTQFGKPVTLSCSQTLNHNVMYWYQQKSSQAPKLLFHYYDKDFNNEADTPDNFQSRRPNTSFCFLDIRSPGLGDTAMYLCATSPQVGGNTEAFFGQGTRLTVV.

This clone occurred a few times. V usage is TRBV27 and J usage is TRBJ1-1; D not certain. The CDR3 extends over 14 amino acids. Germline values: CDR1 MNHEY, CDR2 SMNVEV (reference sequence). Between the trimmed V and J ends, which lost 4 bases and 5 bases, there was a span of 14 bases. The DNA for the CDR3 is TGTGCCAGCAGTTCTCCACGGAGGGAAACTGAAGCTTTCTTT. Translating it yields CASSSPRRETEAFF.

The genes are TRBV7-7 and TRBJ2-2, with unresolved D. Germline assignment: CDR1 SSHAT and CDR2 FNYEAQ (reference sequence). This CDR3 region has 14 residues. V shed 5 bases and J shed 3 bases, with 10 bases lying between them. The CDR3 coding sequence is TGTGCCAGCAGCGCCGGCTCTCACACCGGGGAGCTGTTTTTT. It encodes CASSAGSHTGELFF.

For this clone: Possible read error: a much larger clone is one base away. CDR3 amino acids: CASSFEETQYF. The CDR3 coding sequence is TGTGCCAGCAGCTTTGAAGAGACCCAGTACTTC. The chain has TRBV5-6 and TRBJ2-5; D is ambiguous. Trimming pared 2 bases from V and 3 bases from J, leaving 2 bases between. CDR1 SGHDT and CDR2 YYEEEE come from the germline V gene. The CDR3 totals 11 residues.

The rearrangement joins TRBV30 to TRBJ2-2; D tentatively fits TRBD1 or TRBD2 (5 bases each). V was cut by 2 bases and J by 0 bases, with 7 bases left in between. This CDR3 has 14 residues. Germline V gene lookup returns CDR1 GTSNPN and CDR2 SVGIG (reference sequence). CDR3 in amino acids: CAWSRGANTGELFF. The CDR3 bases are TGTGCCTGGAGTCGGGGCGCGAACACCGGGGAGCTGTTTTTT.

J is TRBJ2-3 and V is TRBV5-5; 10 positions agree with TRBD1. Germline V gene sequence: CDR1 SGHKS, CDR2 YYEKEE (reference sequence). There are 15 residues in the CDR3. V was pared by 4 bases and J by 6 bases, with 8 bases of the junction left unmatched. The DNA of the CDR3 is TGTGCCAGCAGCGCCGGGACAGGGGTAGGGGATACGCAGTATTTT. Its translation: CASSAGTGVGDTQYF.

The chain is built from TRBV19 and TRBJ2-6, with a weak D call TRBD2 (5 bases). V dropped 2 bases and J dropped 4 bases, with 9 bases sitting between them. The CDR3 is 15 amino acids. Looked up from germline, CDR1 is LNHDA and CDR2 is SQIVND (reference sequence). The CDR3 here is CASSIPRVGANVLTF. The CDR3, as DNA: TGTGCCAGTAGTATACCGAGGGTCGGGGCCAACGTCCTGACTTTC.

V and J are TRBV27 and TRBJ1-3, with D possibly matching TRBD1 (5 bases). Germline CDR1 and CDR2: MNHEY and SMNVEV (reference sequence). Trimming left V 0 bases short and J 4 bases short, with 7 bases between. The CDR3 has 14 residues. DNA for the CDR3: TGTGCCAGCAGTTTATCAGGGACGGGAAACACCATATATTTT. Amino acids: CASSLSGTGNTIYF.

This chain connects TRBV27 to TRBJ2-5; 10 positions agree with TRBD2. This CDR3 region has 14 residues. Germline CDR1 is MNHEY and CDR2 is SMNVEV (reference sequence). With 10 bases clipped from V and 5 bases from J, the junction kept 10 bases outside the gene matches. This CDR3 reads CATRASGSWETQYF. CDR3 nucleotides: TGTGCCACCCGGGCTAGCGGGAGTTGGGAGACCCAGTACTTC.

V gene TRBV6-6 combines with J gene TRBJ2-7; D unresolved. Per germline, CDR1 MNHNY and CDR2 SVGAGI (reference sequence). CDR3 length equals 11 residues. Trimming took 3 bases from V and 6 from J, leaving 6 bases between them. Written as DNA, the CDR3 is TGTGCCAGCAGTTATAGGTCCGAGCAGTACTTC. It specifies CASSYRSEQYF.

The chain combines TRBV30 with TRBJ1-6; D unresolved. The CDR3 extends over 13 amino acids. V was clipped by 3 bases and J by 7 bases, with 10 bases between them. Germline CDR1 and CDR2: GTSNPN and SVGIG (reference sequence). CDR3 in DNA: TGTGCCTGGAGCATAGGCGCGAATTCACCCCTCCACTTT. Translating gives CAWSIGANSPLHF.

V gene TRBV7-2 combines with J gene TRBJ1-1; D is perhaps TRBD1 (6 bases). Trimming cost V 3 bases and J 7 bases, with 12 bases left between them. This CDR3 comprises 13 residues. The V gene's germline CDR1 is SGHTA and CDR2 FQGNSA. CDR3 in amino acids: CASSFWGQVEAFF. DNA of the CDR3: TGTGCCAGCAGCTTTTGGGGGCAGGTTGAAGCTTTCTTT.

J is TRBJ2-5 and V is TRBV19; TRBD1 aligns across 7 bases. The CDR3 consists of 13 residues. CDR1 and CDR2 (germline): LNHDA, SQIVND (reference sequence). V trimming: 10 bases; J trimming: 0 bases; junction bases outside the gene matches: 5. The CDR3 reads CATWGQNQETQYF. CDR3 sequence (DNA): TGTGCCACCTGGGGACAGAACCAAGAGACCCAGTACTTC.

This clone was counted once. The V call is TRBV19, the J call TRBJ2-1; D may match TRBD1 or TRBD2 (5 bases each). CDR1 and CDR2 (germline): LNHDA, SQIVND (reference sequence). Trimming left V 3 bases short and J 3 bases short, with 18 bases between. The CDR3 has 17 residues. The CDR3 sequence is CASSIQGDHHNYNEQFF. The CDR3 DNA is TGTGCCAGTAGTATCCAAGGGGACCACCATAACTACAATGAGCAGTTCTTC.

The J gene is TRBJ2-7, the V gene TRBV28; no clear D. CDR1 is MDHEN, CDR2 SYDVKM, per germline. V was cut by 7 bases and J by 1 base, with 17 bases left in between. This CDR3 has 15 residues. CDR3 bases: TGTGCCAGCACCGTCGGCGGCAGCGCTTCCTACGAGCAGTACTTC. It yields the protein CASTVGGSASYEQYF.

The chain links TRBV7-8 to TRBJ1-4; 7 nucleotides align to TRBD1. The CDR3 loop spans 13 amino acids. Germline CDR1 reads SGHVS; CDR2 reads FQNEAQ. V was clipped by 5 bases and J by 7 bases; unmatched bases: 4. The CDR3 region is CASSRDRVEKLFF. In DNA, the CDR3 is TGTGCCAGCAGCCGAGACAGGGTTGAAAAACTGTTTTTT.

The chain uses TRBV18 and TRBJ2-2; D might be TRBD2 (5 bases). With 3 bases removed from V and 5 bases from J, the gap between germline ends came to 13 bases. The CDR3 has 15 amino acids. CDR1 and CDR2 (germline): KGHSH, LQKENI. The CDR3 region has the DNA TGTGCCAGCTCACCGAGGCCTAGAGGGACCGGGGAGCTGTTTTTT. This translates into CASSPRPRGTGELFF.

CDR3 in amino acids: CASRVGLAGSEQYF. The CDR3, as DNA: TGTGCCAGCAGAGTGGGACTAGCGGGTAGCGAGCAGTACTTC. The chain links TRBV2 to TRBJ2-7, with 12 bases identical to TRBD2. Germline trimming cut 6 bases from V and 6 bases from J; bases unmatched to any gene: 6. This CDR3 region has 14 residues. Germline V gene sequence: CDR1 SNHLY, CDR2 FYNNEI.

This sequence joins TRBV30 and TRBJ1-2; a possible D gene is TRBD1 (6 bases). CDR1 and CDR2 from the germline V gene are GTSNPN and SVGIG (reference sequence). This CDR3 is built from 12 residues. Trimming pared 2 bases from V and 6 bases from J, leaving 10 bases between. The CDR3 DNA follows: TGTGCCTGGAGTACGAAGGGGGATGGCTACACCTTC. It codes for CAWSTKGDGYTF.

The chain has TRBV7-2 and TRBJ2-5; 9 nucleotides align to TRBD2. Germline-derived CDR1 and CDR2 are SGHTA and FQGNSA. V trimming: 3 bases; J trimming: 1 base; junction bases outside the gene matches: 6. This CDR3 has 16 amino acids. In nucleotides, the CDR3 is TGTGCCAGCAGCTTGAGACTAGCGGCCCGCCAAGAGACCCAGTACTTC. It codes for CASSLRLAARQETQYF.

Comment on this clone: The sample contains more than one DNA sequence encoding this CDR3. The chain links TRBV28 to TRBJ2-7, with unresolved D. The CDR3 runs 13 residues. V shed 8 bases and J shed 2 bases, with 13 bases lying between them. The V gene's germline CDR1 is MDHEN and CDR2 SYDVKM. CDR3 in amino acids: CASRSPSTYEQYF. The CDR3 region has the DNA TGTGCCAGCCGCTCACCGTCCACCTACGAGCAGTACTTC.

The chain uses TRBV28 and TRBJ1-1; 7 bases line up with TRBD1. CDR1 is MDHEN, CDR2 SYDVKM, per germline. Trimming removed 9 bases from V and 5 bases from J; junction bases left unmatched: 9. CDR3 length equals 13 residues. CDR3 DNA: TGTGCCAGTATTACAGGGGCGACAACTGAAGCTTTCTTT. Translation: CASITGATTEAFF.

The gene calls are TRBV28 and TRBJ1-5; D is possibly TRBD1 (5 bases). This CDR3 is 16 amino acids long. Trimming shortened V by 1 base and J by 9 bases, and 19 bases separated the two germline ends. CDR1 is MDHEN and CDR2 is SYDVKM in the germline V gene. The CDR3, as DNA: TGTGCCAGCAGTTTATTGATACAGGCTGGTTTGTGGCCCCAGCATTTT. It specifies CASSLLIQAGLWPQHF.

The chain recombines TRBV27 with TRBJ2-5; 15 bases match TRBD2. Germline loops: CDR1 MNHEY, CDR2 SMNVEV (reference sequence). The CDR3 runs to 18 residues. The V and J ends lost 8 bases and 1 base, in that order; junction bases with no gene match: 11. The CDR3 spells CASGGTSGRLKRQETQYF. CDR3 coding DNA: TGTGCCAGCGGGGGGACTAGCGGGAGGTTGAAGCGCCAAGAGACCCAGTACTTC.

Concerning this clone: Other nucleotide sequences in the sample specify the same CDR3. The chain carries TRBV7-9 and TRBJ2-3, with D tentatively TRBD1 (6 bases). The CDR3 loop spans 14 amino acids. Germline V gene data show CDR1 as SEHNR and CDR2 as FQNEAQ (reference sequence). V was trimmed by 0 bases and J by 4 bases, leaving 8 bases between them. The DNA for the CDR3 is TGTGCCAGCAGCTTAGCGGGGGCTCCAGATACGCAGTATTTT. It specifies CASSLAGAPDTQYF.